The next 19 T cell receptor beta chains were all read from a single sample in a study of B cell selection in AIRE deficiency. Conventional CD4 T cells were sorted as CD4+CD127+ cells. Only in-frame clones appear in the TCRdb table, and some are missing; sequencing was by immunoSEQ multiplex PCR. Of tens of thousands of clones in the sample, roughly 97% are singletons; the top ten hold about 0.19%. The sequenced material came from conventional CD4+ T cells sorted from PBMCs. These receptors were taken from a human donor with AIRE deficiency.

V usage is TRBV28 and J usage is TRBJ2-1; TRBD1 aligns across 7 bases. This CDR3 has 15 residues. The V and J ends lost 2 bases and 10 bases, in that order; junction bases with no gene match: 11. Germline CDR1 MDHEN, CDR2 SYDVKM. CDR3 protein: CASSLPTGVSREQFF. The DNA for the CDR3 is TGTGCCAGCAGTTTACCCACAGGGGTGTCGAGGGAGCAGTTCTTC.

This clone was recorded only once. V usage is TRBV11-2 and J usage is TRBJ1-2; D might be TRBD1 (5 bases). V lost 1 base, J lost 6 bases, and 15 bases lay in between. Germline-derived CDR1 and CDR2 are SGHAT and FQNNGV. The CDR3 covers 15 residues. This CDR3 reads CASSLAGRQGHGYTF. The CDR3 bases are TGTGCCAGCAGCTTAGCAGGGCGGCAGGGCCATGGCTACACCTTC. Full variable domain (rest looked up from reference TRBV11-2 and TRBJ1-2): EAGVAQSPRYKIIEKRQSVAFWCNPISGHATLYWYQQILGQGPKLLIQFQNNGVVDDSQLPKDRFSAERLKGVDSTLKIQPAKLEDSAVYLCASSLAGRQGHGYTFGSGTRLTVV.

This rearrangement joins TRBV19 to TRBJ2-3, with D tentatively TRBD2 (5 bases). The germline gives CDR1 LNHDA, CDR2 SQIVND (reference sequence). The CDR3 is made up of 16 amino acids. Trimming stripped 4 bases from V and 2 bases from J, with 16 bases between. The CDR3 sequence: CASSRGSGFLTDTQYF. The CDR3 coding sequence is TGTGCCAGTAGTAGAGGGTCGGGGTTTCTCACAGATACGCAGTATTTT. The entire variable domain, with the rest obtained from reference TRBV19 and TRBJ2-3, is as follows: DGGITQSPKYLFRKEGQNVTLSCEQNLNHDAMYWYRQDPGQGLRLIYYSQIVNDFQKGDIAEGYSVSREKKESFPLTVTSAQKNPTAFYLCASSRGSGFLTDTQYFGPGTRLTVL.

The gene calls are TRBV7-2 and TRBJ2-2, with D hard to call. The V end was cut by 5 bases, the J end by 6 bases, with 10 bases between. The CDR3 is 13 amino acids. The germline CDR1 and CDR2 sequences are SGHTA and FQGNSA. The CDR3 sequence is CASSPLGAGELFF. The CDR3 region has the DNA TGTGCCAGCAGCCCCCTTGGGGCCGGGGAGCTGTTTTTT. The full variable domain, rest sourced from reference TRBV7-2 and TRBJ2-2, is GAGVSQSPSNKVTEKGKDVELRCDPISGHTALYWYRQSLGQGLEFLIYFQGNSAPDKSGLPSDRFSAERTGGSVSTLTIQRTQQEDSAVYLCASSPLGAGELFFGEGSRLTVL.

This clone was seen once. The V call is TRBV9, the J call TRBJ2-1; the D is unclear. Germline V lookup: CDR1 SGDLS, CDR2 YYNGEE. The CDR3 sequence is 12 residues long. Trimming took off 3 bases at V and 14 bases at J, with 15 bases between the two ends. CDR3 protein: CASSDPAPREFF. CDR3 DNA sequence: TGTGCCAGCAGCGACCCCGCCCCTCGTGAGTTCTTC.

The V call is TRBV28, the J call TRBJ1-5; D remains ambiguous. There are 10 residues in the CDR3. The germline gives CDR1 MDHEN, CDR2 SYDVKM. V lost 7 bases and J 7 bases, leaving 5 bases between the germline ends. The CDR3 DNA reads TGTGCCAGCAATACACAGCCCCAGCATTTT. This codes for CASNTQPQHF.

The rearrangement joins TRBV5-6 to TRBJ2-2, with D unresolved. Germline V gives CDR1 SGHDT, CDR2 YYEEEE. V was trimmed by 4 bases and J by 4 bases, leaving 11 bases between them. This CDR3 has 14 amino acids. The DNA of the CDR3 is TGTGCCAGCAGCCAAAATATTCCCACCGGGGAGCTGTTTTTT. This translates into CASSQNIPTGELFF.

In nucleotides, the CDR3 is TGTGCCAGTAGTAATAAAAATGAGCAGTTCTTC. It encodes CASSNKNEQFF. This chain uses TRBV19 with TRBJ2-1; D is ambiguous. The germline V gene has CDR1 LNHDA and CDR2 SQIVND (reference sequence). The CDR3 spans 11 residues. Trimming pared 4 bases from V and 7 bases from J, leaving 5 bases between.

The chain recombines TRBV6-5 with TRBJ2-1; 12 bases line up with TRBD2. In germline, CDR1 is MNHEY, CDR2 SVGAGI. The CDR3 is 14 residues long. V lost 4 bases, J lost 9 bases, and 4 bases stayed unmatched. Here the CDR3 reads CASSLRTSGAEQFF. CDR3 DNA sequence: TGTGCCAGCAGTTTGAGGACTAGCGGGGCTGAGCAGTTCTTC.

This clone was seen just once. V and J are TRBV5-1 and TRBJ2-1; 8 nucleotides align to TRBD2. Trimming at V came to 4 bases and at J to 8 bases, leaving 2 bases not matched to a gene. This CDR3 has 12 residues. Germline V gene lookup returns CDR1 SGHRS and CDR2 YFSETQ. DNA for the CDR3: TGCGCCAGCAGCGGACTAGCCGATGAGCAGTTCTTC. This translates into CASSGLADEQFF.

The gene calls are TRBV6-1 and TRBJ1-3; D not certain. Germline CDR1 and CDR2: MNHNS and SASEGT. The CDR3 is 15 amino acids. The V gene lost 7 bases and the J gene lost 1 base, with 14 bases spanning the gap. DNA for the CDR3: TGTGCCAGCAAGGAGGGAGTAGTATCTGGAAACACCATATATTTT. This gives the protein CASKEGVVSGNTIYF.

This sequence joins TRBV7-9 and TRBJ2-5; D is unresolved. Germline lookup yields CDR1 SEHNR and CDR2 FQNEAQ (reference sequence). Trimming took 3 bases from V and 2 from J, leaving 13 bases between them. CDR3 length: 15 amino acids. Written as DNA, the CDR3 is TGTGCCAGCAGCTTTACGGGCAGCCAACAAGAGACCCAGTACTTC. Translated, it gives CASSFTGSQQETQYF.

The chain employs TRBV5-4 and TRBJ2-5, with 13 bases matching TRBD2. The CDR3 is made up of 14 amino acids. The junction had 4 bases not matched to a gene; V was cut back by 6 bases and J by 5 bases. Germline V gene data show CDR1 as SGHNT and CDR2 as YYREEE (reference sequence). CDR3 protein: CASTGLAGAETQYF. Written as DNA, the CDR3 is TGTGCCAGCACCGGACTAGCGGGAGCGGAGACCCAGTACTTC.

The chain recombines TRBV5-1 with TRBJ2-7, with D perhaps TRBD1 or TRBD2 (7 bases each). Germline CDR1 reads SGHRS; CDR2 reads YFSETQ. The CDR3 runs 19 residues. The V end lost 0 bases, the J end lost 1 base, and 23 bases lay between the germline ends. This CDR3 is CASSLGLRAGQFISYEQYF. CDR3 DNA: TGCGCCAGCAGCTTGGGCCTGCGAGCGGGACAGTTCATTTCCTACGAGCAGTACTTC.

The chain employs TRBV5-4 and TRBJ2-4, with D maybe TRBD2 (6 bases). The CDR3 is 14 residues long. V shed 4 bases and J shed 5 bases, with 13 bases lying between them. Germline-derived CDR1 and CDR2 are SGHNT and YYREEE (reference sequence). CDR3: CASSQKLAENIQYF. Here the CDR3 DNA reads TGTGCCAGCAGCCAGAAGTTAGCGGAAAACATTCAGTACTTC.

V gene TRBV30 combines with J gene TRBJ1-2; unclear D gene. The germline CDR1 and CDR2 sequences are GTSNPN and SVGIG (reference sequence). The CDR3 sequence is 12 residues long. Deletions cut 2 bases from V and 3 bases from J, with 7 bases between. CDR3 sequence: CAWSPGDYGYTF. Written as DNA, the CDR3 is TGTGCCTGGAGTCCCGGAGACTATGGCTACACCTTC.

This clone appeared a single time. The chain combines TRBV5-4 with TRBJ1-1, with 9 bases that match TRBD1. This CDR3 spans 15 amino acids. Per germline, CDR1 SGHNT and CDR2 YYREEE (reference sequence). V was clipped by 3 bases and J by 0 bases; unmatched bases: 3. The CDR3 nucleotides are TGTGCCAGCAGCTCGGGACAGGGTATGAACACTGAAGCTTTCTTT. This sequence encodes CASSSGQGMNTEAFF. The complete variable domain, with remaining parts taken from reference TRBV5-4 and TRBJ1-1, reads ETGVTQSPTHLIKTRGQQVTLRCSSQSGHNTVSWYQQALGQGPQFIFQYYREEENGRGNFPPRFSGLQFPNYSSELNVNALELDDSALYLCASSSGQGMNTEAFFGQGTRLTVV.

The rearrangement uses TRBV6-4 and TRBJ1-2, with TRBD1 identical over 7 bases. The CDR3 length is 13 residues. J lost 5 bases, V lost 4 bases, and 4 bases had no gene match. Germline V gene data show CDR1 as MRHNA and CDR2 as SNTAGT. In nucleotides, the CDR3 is TGTGCCAGCAGTGCGTCAGGGGGGTATGGCTACACCTTC. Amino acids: CASSASGGYGYTF.

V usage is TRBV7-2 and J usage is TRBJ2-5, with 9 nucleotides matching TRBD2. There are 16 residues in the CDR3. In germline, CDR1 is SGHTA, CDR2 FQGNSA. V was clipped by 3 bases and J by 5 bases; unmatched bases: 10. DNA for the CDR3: TGTGCCAGCAGCTTCGGTAGTAGCGGGAGCTGGGAGACCCAGTACTTC. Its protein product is CASSFGSSGSWETQYF.